Presented here are 8 T cell receptor beta chains from one specimen sequenced in a study of T-cell memory formation after mild COVID-19. TCRdb re-analysed the 5' RACE reads in MiXCR, keeping a single row per CDR3 protein. Of a few hundred thousand distinct CDR3 sequences listed, around 19% are singletons. Sequencing was performed on PBMCs or a T cell subset sorted from them (not recorded which). The receptors here all came from a man aged 18 to 29 who had mild COVID-19 (a few samples of this study predate the infection). Cell type and time point are not known.

This clonotype has a handful of counts. V gene TRBV4-1 combines with J gene TRBJ1-5; no firm D call. The CDR3 runs 14 residues. Per the germline V gene, CDR1 is MGHRA and CDR2 is YSYEKL. Deletions cut 0 bases from V and 9 bases from J, with 12 bases between. The CDR3: CASSQDRFARPQHF. CDR3 sequence (DNA): TGCGCCAGCAGCCAAGATCGGTTTGCTAGGCCCCAGCATTTT.

The rearrangement links TRBV4-2 to TRBJ2-7; the D gene is possibly TRBD1 (5 bases). Germline values: CDR1 LGHNA, CDR2 YNFKEQ. This CDR3 region has 13 residues. Trimming took 4 bases from V and 3 from J, leaving 10 bases between them. CDR3 sequence (DNA): TGTGCCAGCAGCCCACCAGGGAACTACGAGCAGTACTTC. The encoded protein is CASSPPGNYEQYF.

This clonotype was seen many times. V is TRBV9 and J is TRBJ2-7; D ambiguous. V dropped 7 bases and J dropped 3 bases, with 8 bases sitting between them. The germline V gene has CDR1 SGDLS and CDR2 YYNGEE. The CDR3 covers 11 residues. In DNA, the CDR3 is TGTGCCAGCGGTGGGGACTACGAGCAGTACTTC. Amino acids: CASGGDYEQYF. Filled out from reference TRBV9 and TRBJ2-7, the complete variable domain reads DSGVTQTPKHLITATGQRVTLRCSPRSGDLSVYWYQQSLDQGLQFLIQYYNGEERAKGNILERFSAQQFPDLHSELNLSSLELGDSALYFCASGGDYEQYFGPGTRLTVT.

The rearrangement links TRBV5-1 to TRBJ2-1; D gene unclear. CDR3 length: 8 amino acids. V dropped 7 bases and J dropped 8 bases, with 1 base sitting between them. The germline CDR1 and CDR2 sequences are SGHRS and YFSETQ. CDR3 in amino acids: CASYEQFF. Written as DNA, the CDR3 is TGCGCCAGCTATGAGCAGTTCTTC.

This clonotype appeared a few times. The genes are TRBV5-4 and TRBJ1-1; possibly TRBD1 for D (6 bases). Trimming stripped 3 bases from V and 5 bases from J, with 11 bases between. The CDR3 runs to 13 residues. Germline V gene lookup returns CDR1 SGHNT and CDR2 YYREEE (reference sequence). The CDR3 spells CASSSLGQTEAFF. The CDR3 DNA sequence: TGTGCCAGCAGCTCGTTAGGACAGACTGAAGCTTTCTTT.

This rearrangement joins TRBV7-9 to TRBJ2-6; D is unresolved. This CDR3 is built from 14 residues. The V gene's germline CDR1 is SEHNR and CDR2 FQNEAQ (reference sequence). Between the trimmed V and J ends, which lost 4 bases and 2 bases, there was a span of 6 bases. The CDR3 reads CASSSMAGANVLTF. The CDR3 coding sequence is TGTGCCAGCAGCTCGATGGCTGGGGCCAACGTCCTGACTTTC.

This clonotype came up a few times. This chain links TRBV20-1 with TRBJ2-1; the match to TRBD2 covers 8 bases. Germline trimming cut 4 bases from V and 4 bases from J; bases unmatched to any gene: 3. Germline CDR1 and CDR2: DFQATT and SNEGSKA (reference sequence). The CDR3 covers 13 residues. CDR3 amino acids: CSANSGKYNEQFF. Here the CDR3 DNA reads TGCAGTGCTAATAGCGGGAAGTACAATGAGCAGTTCTTC.

This clonotype was seen a few times. The chain combines TRBV7-2 with TRBJ2-3; TRBD2 matches at 14 bases. V lost 5 bases, J lost 10 bases, and 14 bases stayed unmatched. The germline CDR1 and CDR2 sequences are SGHTA and FQGNSA. The CDR3 runs to 17 residues. The DNA for the CDR3 is TGTGCCAGCAGCCAACTAGGACTAGCGGGGGGCCAGGGATCGCAGTATTTT. Translated: CASSQLGLAGGQGSQYF.